This TCR beta chain comes out of a study of blood T cell repertoires in COVID-19. Whole-study context: T cells, B-cell-depleted T cells, or PBMCs provided the cDNA or gDNA that served as material.

Assay used: immunoSEQ multiplex PCR; TCRdb lists only in-frame clones, some missing. There are approximately 180,000 clones in the sample; around 79% occur only once, and approximately 26% lies in the top ten. Input material: peripheral blood. This receptor was obtained from a woman aged 70-85 years with acute or convalescent COVID-19.

The CDR3 sequence: CASRGLAGETQYF. The CDR3 DNA is TGTGCCAGCAGAGGACTAGCGGGGGAGACCCAGTACTTC. The V and J genes are TRBV7-9 and TRBJ2-5; TRBD2 agrees at 12 bases. CDR3 size: 13 residues. Germline V gene lookup returns CDR1 SEHNR and CDR2 FQNEAQ (reference sequence). Trimming took 6 bases from V and 5 from J; bases not matched to a gene: 1.